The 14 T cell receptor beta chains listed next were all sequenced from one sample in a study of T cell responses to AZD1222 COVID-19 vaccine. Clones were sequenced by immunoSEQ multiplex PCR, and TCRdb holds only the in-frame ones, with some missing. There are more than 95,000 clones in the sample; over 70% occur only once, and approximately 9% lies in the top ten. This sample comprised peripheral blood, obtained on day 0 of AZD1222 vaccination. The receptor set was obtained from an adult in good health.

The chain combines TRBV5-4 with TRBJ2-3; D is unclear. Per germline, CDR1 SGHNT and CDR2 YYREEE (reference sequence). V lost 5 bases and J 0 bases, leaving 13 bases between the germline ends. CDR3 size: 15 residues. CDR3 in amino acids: CASRGAPTSTDTQYF. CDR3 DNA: TGTGCCAGCAGAGGCGCACCCACTAGCACAGATACGCAGTATTTT.

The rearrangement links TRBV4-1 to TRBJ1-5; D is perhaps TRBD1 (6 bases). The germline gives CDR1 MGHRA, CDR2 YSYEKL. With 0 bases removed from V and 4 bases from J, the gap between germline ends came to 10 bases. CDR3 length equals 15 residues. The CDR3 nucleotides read TGCGCCAGCAGCCAAGATAGTAGGGGGAATCAGCCCCAGCATTTT. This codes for CASSQDSRGNQPQHF.

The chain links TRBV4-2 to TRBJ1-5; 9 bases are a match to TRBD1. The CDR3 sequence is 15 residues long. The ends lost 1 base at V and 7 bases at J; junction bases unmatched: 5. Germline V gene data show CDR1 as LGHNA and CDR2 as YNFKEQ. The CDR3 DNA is TGTGCCAGCAGCCAAGGGGGACAGGGCAGGCAGCCCCAGCATTTT. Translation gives CASSQGGQGRQPQHF.

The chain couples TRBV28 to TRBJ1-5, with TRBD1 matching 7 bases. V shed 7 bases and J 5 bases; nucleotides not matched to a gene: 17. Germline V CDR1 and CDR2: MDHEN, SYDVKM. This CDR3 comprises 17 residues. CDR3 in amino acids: CASTSAEGHRGYQPQHF. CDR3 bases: TGTGCCAGCACCTCCGCTGAGGGACACAGGGGATATCAGCCCCAGCATTTT.

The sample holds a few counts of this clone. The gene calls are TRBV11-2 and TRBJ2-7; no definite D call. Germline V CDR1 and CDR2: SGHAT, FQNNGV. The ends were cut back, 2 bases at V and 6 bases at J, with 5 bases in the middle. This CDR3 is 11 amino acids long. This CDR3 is CASSLLTEQYF. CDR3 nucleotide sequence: TGTGCCAGCAGCTTATTGACCGAGCAGTACTTC.

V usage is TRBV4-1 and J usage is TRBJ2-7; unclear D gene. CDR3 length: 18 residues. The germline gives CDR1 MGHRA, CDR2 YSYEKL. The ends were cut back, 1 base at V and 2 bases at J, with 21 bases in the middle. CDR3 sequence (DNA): TGCGCCAGCAGCCAAGGAGACGCAGGCAGCTCCGGACCCTACGAGCAGTACTTC. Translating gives CASSQGDAGSSGPYEQYF.

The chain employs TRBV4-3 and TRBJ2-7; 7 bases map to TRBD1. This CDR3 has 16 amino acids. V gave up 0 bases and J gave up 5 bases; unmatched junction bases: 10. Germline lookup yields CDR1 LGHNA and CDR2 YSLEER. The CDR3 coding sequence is TGCGCCAGCAGCCAAGATAGAGGGACAGCCTTCCACGAGCAGTACTTC. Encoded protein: CASSQDRGTAFHEQYF.

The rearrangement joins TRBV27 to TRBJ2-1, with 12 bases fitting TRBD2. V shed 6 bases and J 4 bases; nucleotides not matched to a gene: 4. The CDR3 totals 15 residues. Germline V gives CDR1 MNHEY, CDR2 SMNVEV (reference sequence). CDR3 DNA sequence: TGTGCCAGCAGAACTAGCGGGGGGTCATACAATGAGCAGTTCTTC. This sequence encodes CASRTSGGSYNEQFF.

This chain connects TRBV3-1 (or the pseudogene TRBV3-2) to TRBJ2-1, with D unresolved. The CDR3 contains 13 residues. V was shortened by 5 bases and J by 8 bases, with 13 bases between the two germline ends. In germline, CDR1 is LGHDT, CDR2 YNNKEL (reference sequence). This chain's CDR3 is CASSSLNGDEQFF. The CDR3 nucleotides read TGTGCCAGCAGCTCATTAAATGGGGATGAGCAGTTCTTC.

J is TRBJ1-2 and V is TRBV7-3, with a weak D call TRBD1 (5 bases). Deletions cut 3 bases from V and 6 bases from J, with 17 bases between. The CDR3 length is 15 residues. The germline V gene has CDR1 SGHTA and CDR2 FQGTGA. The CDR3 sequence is CASSFSGAGSDGYTF. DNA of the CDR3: TGTGCCAGCAGCTTCTCCGGGGCAGGTTCGGATGGCTACACCTTC.

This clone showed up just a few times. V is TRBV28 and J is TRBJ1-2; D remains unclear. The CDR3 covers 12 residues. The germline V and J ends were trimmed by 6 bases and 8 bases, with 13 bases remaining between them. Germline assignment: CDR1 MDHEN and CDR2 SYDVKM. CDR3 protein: CASRTGRFGYTF. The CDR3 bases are TGTGCCAGCAGAACCGGGAGGTTCGGCTACACCTTC.

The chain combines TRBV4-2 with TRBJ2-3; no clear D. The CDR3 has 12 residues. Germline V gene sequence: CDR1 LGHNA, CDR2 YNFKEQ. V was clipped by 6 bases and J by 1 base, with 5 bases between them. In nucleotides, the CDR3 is TGTGCCAGCAGTTATGGCACAGATACGCAGTATTTT. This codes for CASSYGTDTQYF.

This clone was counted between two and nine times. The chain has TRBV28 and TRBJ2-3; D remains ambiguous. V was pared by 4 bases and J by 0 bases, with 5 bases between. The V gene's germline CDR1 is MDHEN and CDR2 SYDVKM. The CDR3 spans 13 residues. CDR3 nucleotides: TGTGCCAGCAGTTGGAAAAGCACAGATACGCAGTATTTT. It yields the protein CASSWKSTDTQYF.

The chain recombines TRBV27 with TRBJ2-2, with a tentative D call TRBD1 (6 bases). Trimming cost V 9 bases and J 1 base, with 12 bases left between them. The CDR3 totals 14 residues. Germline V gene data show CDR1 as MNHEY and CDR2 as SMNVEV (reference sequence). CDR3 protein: CASRQDLNTGELFF. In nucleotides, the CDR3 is TGTGCCAGTCGACAGGACCTGAACACCGGGGAGCTGTTTTTT.